Reported below is one T cell receptor beta chain. This entry is derived from a study of blood T cell repertoires in COVID-19. At the level of the study: Material from acute and convalescent COVID-19 was sourced from the United States, Italy and Spain. Sample material is recorded as cDNA or gDNA derived from T cells, B-cell-depleted T cells, or PBMCs.

Original processing methods: Reference gene primer amplification yielded estimated nucleated cell counts. TCRdb's table, derived via immunoSEQ multiplex PCR, lists solely in-frame clones and lacks some. The D gene and trimming were derived from the DNA, and the V and J assignments and clone size from that table. The table includes around 80,000 clones, about 91% detected once. CDR3 length: 13 residues. Trimming pared 6 bases from V and 7 bases from J, leaving 10 bases between. CDR1 LNHDA and CDR2 SQIVND come from the germline V gene (reference sequence). The TCR comes from a woman aged 80 or older with acute or convalescent COVID-19. The V call is TRBV19, the J call TRBJ1-6; D unresolved. Sequenced material: peripheral blood. The DNA for the CDR3 is TGTGCCAGTAGGGACTACGGGAATTCACCCCTCCACTTT. This translates into CASRDYGNSPLHF. The full variable domain, its missing parts supplied by reference TRBV19 and TRBJ1-6, is DGGITQSPKYLFRKEGQNVTLSCEQNLNHDAMYWYRQDPGQGLRLIYYSQIVNDFQKGDIAEGYSVSREKKESFPLTVTSAQKNPTAFYLCASRDYGNSPLHFGNGTRLTVT.